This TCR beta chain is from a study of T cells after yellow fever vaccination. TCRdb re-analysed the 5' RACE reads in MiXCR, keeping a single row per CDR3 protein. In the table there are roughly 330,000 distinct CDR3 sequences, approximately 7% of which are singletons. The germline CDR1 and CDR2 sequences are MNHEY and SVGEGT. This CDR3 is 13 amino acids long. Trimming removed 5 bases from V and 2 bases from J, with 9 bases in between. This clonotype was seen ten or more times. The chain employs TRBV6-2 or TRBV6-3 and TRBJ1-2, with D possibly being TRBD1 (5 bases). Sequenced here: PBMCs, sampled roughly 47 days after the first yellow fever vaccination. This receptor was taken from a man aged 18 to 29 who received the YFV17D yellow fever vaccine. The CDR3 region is CASSQQENYGYTF. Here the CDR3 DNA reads TGTGCCAGCAGTCAACAGGAAAACTATGGCTACACCTTC.